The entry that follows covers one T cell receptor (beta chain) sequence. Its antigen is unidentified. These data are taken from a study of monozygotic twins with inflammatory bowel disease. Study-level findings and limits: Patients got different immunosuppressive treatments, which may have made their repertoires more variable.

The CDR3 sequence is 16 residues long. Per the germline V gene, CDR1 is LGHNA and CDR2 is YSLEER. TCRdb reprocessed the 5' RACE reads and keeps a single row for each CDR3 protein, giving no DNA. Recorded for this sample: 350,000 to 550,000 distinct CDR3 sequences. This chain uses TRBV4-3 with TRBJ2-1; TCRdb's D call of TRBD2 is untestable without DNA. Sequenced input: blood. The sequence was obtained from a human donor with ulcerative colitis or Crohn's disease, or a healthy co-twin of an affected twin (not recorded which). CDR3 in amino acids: CASSRVLAGDTNEQFF.